This T cell receptor beta chain was documented in a study of lymphopenia after photon versus proton radiotherapy. The data were produced by immunoSEQ multiplex PCR, yet TCRdb's version contains in-frame clones alone and is incomplete. The table shows 10,000 to 15,000 clones, with about 85% occurring only once. Broader study findings: Post-nadir diversity loss with photons came from oligoclonal expansion, particularly CD8+ Temra cells. Authors raise, but do not show, better survival with proton therapy. Proton therapy kept repertoires fairly stable, unlike photons, which gained effector/memory cells.

Per germline, CDR1 SGHRS and CDR2 YFSETQ. The CDR3 is 14 residues long. V shed 2 bases and J shed 4 bases, with 11 bases lying between them. For this clone: What it binds is unknown.

V gene TRBV5-1 combines with J gene TRBJ2-3, with D unresolved. This receptor was identified in a man in his 60s with pancreatic cancer. The sequenced sample was peripheral blood, obtained from a patient treated with photon-based radiotherapy. CDR3 coding DNA: TGCGCCAGCAGCTTACGGCAGAAGCCAGATACGCAGTATTTT. As protein: CASSLRQKPDTQYF.